Sequencing of this TCR beta chain was carried out in a study of T cells after yellow fever vaccination. CDR1 and CDR2 (germline): SGHAT, FQNNGV. The CDR3 totals 15 residues. Trimming stripped 0 bases from V and 6 bases from J, with 12 bases between. This clonotype showed up just a few times. TCRdb called the 5' RACE reads again in MiXCR, with one record for every CDR3 protein. The sample gives under 300,000 distinct CDR3 sequences, roughly 6.3% of which show up once; about 1% is in the top ten. The chain couples TRBV11-2 to TRBJ2-1; D is unresolved. This receptor was taken from a man aged 30-40 years who received the YFV17D yellow fever vaccine. Sequencing used CD4+ T cells sorted from PBMCs, obtained on the day of the yellow fever booster vaccination. The CDR3 loop reads CASSLDPSGLNEQFF. The CDR3 DNA reads as TGTGCCAGCAGCTTAGACCCTTCGGGCCTCAATGAGCAGTTCTTC.